This T cell receptor beta chain was identified in a study of monozygotic twins with inflammatory bowel disease. Findings and caveats of the study: In these data, no single strong IBD-associated signal or clonotype received support.

TCRdb reprocessed the 5' RACE reads and stores each CDR3 protein as one record, lacking DNA. Here the sample table reports around 100,000 distinct CDR3 sequences. Comments on this clonotype: Its antigen is not known.

Germline CDR1 is MNHEY and CDR2 is SMNVEV (reference sequence). The CDR3 length is 15 residues. The sequence was obtained from a human donor with ulcerative colitis or Crohn's disease, or a healthy co-twin of an affected twin (not recorded which). Sequencing was done on a sample of blood. This sequence joins TRBV27 and TRBJ2-5; TCRdb picks TRBD2, but there is no DNA to check that call. The CDR3 sequence is CASSDTRTSGETQYF.